This TCR beta chain was recorded in a study of OX40 agonist ivuxolimab in advanced cancers. Produced via immunoSEQ multiplex PCR; TCRdb's table is partial and in-frame only. Of more than 45,000 clones in the sample, 88% were seen once. V was trimmed by 2 bases and J by 3 bases, leaving 5 bases between them. The germline V gene has CDR1 SGHRS and CDR2 YFSETQ. This CDR3 has 12 residues. The sample was CD4+ or CD8+ T cells sorted from blood, taken in a trial of the OX40 agonist ivuxolimab. This TCR derives from an adult with an advanced solid tumor such as melanoma, head and neck, liver or kidney cancer. The chain recombines TRBV5-1 with TRBJ1-2; no reliable D call. DNA of the CDR3: TGCGCCAGCAGCTTCGACGACTATGGCTACACCTTC. Translated, it gives CASSFDDYGYTF.